The rows below give T cell receptor beta chains drawn from one sample of a study of cytomegalovirus exposure and HLA in healthy donors. TCRdb's copy holds only in-frame clones and misses some; the assay was immunoSEQ multiplex PCR. The sample carries approximately 120,000 clones, about three quarters recorded once. Material for sequencing was PBMCs. These receptor sequences come from a man between 45 and 60 years old in good health and CMV-seronegative. Each CDR3 is given with its conserved first and last residue.

CDR3 protein,J gene,V gene
CASSPGRGYTDTQYF,TRBJ2-3,TRBV4-1
CASRRGQGLLSGSPLHF,TRBJ1-6,TRBV19
CASSSASQDGDNQPQHF,TRBJ1-5,TRBV28
CASSPRDAGTNTEAFF,TRBJ1-1,TRBV18
CASSQDSGLAGVREQFF,TRBJ2-1,TRBV4-1
CASAIRDRGYEQYF,TRBJ2-7,TRBV10-2
CATSRVVGSNEKLFF,TRBJ1-4,TRBV15
CASSYNRNPGNTIYF,TRBJ1-3,TRBV6-5
CASSATGIQETQYF,TRBJ2-5,TRBV9
CASSTGSLAKNIQYF,TRBJ2-4,TRBV28
CASSQGLGEQPQHF,TRBJ1-5,TRBV5-6
CASSSHQRIGNYGYTF,TRBJ1-2,TRBV6-8
CASSLGIGGSSGNTIYF,TRBJ1-3,TRBV7-2
CASSLSFGDTGELFF,TRBJ2-2,TRBV5-1
CAWSQGTGADTEAFF,TRBJ1-1,TRBV30
CASWGGGGDTQYF,TRBJ2-3,TRBV9
CASSFGTTLRTDTQYF,TRBJ2-3,TRBV27
CASSSDRGIMNEKLFF,TRBJ1-4,TRBV5-4
CASSRTSGGVAYEQYF,TRBJ2-7,TRBV7-2
CASSSSSGTLNTEAFF,TRBJ1-1,TRBV7-2
CASSDKLGDTKKREQFF,TRBJ2-1,TRBV5-1
CASSMGRAYSNQPQHF,TRBJ1-5,TRBV19
CASSEGSGGGPQHF,TRBJ1-5,TRBV6-1
CASSASLFNSPLHF,TRBJ1-6,TRBV9
CSANTRDSNEKLFF,TRBJ1-4,TRBV29-1
CASSPDRGLKGNTIYF,TRBJ1-3,TRBV19
CASTLRRASGTIYF,TRBJ1-3,TRBV6-5
CSSSFDISTNEKLFF,TRBJ1-4,TRBV7-9
CASSLPGQGNIQYF,TRBJ2-4,TRBV19
CASSPGGEQPQHF,TRBJ1-5,TRBV13
CASSEEGDRGDPEAFF,TRBJ1-1,TRBV6-1
CASSMEASGNTIYF,TRBJ1-3,TRBV19
CAISGGLAGGLEQFF,TRBJ2-1,TRBV10-3
CASSGPGQGFGYTF,TRBJ1-2,TRBV28
CASSLSGEGEKLFF,TRBJ1-4,TRBV7-2
CASRVGQGNQPQHF,TRBJ1-5,TRBV6-5
CASSSPSGGAGETQYF,TRBJ2-5,TRBV7-9
CSVVFPKGPYEQYF,TRBJ2-7,TRBV29-1
CASSYTHRPDYEQYF,TRBJ2-7,TRBV6-5
CASKQSYSNQPQHF,TRBJ1-5,TRBV6-5
CASSPRGDPSSYEQYF,TRBJ2-7,TRBV9
CASSLYTSGAPSTDTQYF,TRBJ2-3,TRBV5-6
CASSLDYGADYGYTF,TRBJ1-2,TRBV5-4
CASSSGPTAYGYTF,TRBJ1-2,TRBV11-2
CASSSLTGGGETQYF,TRBJ2-5,TRBV5-1
CASSESGYGYTF,TRBJ1-2,TRBV2
CASRSPEDPGYTF,TRBJ1-2,TRBV6-1
CASSRGIDRATGELFF,TRBJ2-2,TRBV9
CASSAGTSGGGSQYF,TRBJ2-5,TRBV5-4
CASSPTAQETQYF,TRBJ2-5,TRBV5-6
CASSPRAQGAYNEQFF,TRBJ2-1,TRBV4-3
CASSRGTYKQYF,TRBJ2-7,TRBV28
CSVEVQGATGELFF,TRBJ2-2,TRBV29-1